This T cell receptor (beta chain) was captured by sequencing in a study of T cells after yellow fever vaccination (dated 2019 in TCRdb). The study in broad terms: Libraries from fractions with low cell numbers were prepared with the SMART-Seq v4 Ultra Low Input RNA kit. Bulk TCR alpha and beta repertoires were sequenced longitudinally to track T-cell clones before and after primary and booster YFV17D yellow fever vaccination. Two healthy male donors, one aged 18 to 30 and one aged 30 to 40 years, made up the cohort. Blood was drawn at multiple timepoints before and after primary and secondary immunization, with bulk PBMC replicates and cell subsets isolated. The research as a whole found: The secondary T-cell response was weaker than the primary response but faster, peaking on day 5 instead of day 15. Most clones expanded after primary vaccination (96% of CD4 and around nine tenths of CD8) were re-detected after the booster, suggesting that broad memory maintenance occurred. Computational filtering was required because FACS-sorted repertoires could contain abundant contaminating clonotypes from the bulk population. Because the study included only a couple of donors, the extent to which the findings can be generalized is limited. A small fraction of clonotypes appeared in both the CD4 and CD8 compartments, likely as a result of convergent recombination.

Synthesis of TCR cDNA relied on 5'RACE template switching, a step that introduced a universal primer site along with unique molecular identifiers. cDNA synthesis was primed from both the TCR alpha and TCR beta constant segments. Library amplification involved two PCR steps, and the second step added sample barcodes and sequencing adapters. Sequencing of libraries was performed on Illumina HiSeq 2500 (2x100 bp) or NovaSeq (2x150 bp). On the authors' methods: MIGEC handled demultiplexing of reads and collapsing into UMI consensus sequences, while MiXCR performed V(D)J alignment. Vaccine-responding clonotypes were defined with edgeR using replicate PBMC samples, requiring FDR below 0.01 and a log2 fold change above 5 up to day 15. Bulk clonotypes were assigned CD4 or CD8 identity according to which sequenced CD4 or CD8 repertoire held them at higher abundance. TCRdb ran its own pipeline on the public reads, namely fastp trimming at Q25 and MiXCR clone calling, and kept in-frame beta chains. Entries are consolidated by CDR3 protein sequence, retaining the most common genes and DNA. V and J calls and clone size were set by TCRdb, not the authors. This sample holds about 580,000 distinct CDR3 sequences; about a sixth were observed only once. Clones ranked in the top ten supply about 18% of the sample.

Worth noting for this clonotype: Its target antigen remains unknown. There are no base qualities to consult, and no much larger clone falls within one base.

The sample's treatment or condition label, in plain terms: live attenuated yellow fever vaccine strain. At each blood-draw timepoint, two biological replicates of bulk PBMCs were obtained. A standard Ficoll-Paque protocol was used to isolate PBMCs from peripheral blood. TriZol was used to extract RNA from bulk PBMCs, CD4 and CD8 fractions, and dextramer-positive and dextramer-negative fractions. Trimming at the junction amounts to 3 bases on V and 6 bases on J, and the germline ends lie 10 bases apart. The CDR3, from cysteine to phenylalanine, totals 13 residues. The read is trimmed to its CDR3 DNA, 39 bases read in frame from base 1. The germline V gene (reference sequence) supplies CDR1 SGHAT and CDR2 FQDESV.

The chain uses TRBV11-1 and TRBJ2-3; a confident D gene designation cannot be given. The specimen was PBMCs, collected 4 to 6 days after the first yellow fever vaccination. The TCR was taken from a young man who received the YFV17D yellow fever vaccine. The CDR3 here reads CASSFTDPDTQYF. The bases read TGTGCCAGCAGCTTCACGGACCCCGATACGCAGTATTTT.